These T cell receptor beta chains were read from a single sample in a study of cytomegalovirus exposure and HLA in healthy donors. Only in-frame clones appear in the TCRdb table, and some are missing; sequencing was by immunoSEQ multiplex PCR. Here the sample spans some 120,000 clones, approximately 78% being singletons. The specimen sequenced was PBMCs. The source of these receptors is a woman aged 40 to 49 in good health and CMV-seropositive. Each CDR3 is given with its conserved first and last residue. The D gene is left open where the match is weak. Expanded clones get a size class; other rows say once, few or many, or leave the size out.

V gene,J gene,D gene,clone size,CDR3 protein,CDR3 DNA
TRBV29-1,TRBJ1-1,-,many,CSVGNGVTEAFF,TGCAGCGTCGGAAACGGGGTGACTGAAGCTTTCTTT
TRBV6-5,TRBJ1-2,-,few,CASSYSPGQGYTF,TGTGCCAGCAGTTACTCGCCAGGGCAGGGCTACACCTTC
TRBV5-1,TRBJ2-1,-,-,CASSFTGTYNEQFF,TGCGCCAGCAGCTTTACCGGGACCTACAATGAGCAGTTCTTC
TRBV2,TRBJ1-1,-,-,CASTPTSYTEAFF,TGTGCCAGCACCCCGACAAGCTACACTGAAGCTTTCTTT
TRBV5-4,TRBJ1-1,-,-,CASSGAGGDTEAFF,TGTGCCAGCAGCGGGGCGGGGGGAGACACTGAAGCTTTCTTT
TRBV5-4,TRBJ2-5,TRBD2,-,CASSPTSGGPEETQYF,TGTGCCAGCAGCCCCACTAGCGGGGGGCCCGAGGAGACCCAGTACTTC
TRBV11-2,TRBJ2-5,-,few,CASSLQGRDNQETQYF,TGTGCCAGCAGCTTACAGGGCAGGGATAACCAAGAGACCCAGTACTTC
TRBV5-4,TRBJ1-2,TRBD1,-,CASSSGQVYGYTF,TGTGCCAGCAGCTCGGGACAGGTCTATGGCTACACCTTC
TRBV4-1,TRBJ1-1,TRBD1,few,CASSLSRTGARNTEAFF,TGCGCCAGCAGCCTTTCCCGGACAGGGGCTCGGAACACTGAAGCTTTCTTT
TRBV9,TRBJ2-7,-,once,CASSVGDSAYEQYF,TGTGCCAGCAGCGTAGGTGATAGCGCGTACGAGCAGTACTTC
TRBV6-5,TRBJ1-2,TRBD1,few,CASSSRQGGYTF,TGTGCCAGCAGTTCACGACAGGGCGGCTACACCTTC
TRBV9,TRBJ1-1,TRBD1,-,CASSLTPQGAGEAFF,TGTGCCAGCAGCCTAACTCCTCAGGGGGCGGGTGAAGCTTTCTTT
TRBV10-3,TRBJ2-3,-,-,CAIRILPGDTQYF,TGTGCCATCAGAATACTACCAGGGGATACGCAGTATTTT
TRBV5-6,TRBJ1-1,TRBD1,-,CASSWGQATEAFF,TGTGCCAGCAGCTGGGGACAGGCCACTGAAGCTTTCTTT
TRBV7-2,TRBJ1-2,-,-,CASSPQRVGYTF,TGTGCCAGCAGCCCCCAGAGGGTTGGCTACACCTTC
TRBV4-1,TRBJ1-5,-,-,CASSRDAANLGNQPQHF,TGCGCCAGCAGCCGAGATGCGGCGAATTTGGGCAATCAGCCCCAGCATTTT
TRBV7-3,TRBJ2-1,-,-,CASATRGSYNEQFF,TGTGCCAGCGCCACCCGGGGATCCTACAATGAGCAGTTCTTC
TRBV10-3,TRBJ2-3,-,-,CAISESRVSSGTQYF,TGTGCCATCAGTGAGTCGCGGGTGTCGTCCGGTACGCAGTATTTT
TRBV2,TRBJ2-5,TRBD1,few,CASRDRGETQYF,TGTGCCAGCAGGGACAGGGGTGAGACCCAGTACTTC
TRBV7-8,TRBJ1-1,-,few,CASSLERGNTEAFF,TGTGCCAGCAGCTTAGAGCGAGGGAACACTGAAGCTTTCTTT
TRBV7-2,TRBJ2-3,-,-,CASSLSRLSTDTQYF,TGTGCCAGCAGCTTATCGCGACTATCCACAGATACGCAGTATTTT
TRBV5-4,TRBJ2-3,-,few,CASSLDLAGSRDTQYF,TGTGCCAGCAGCTTGGACCTGGCAGGGTCGCGGGATACGCAGTATTTT
TRBV6-5,TRBJ1-1,-,-,CASSPRQGGHTEAFF,TGTGCCAGCAGCCCCCGGCAGGGAGGGCACACTGAAGCTTTCTTT
TRBV7-2,TRBJ2-1,TRBD2,-,CASRPTKAGGSYNEQFF,TGTGCCAGCAGACCTACCAAAGCGGGGGGGTCCTACAATGAGCAGTTCTTC
TRBV10-3,TRBJ1-2,-,-,CAVGGQGTYGYTF,TGTGCCGTGGGTGGTCAGGGGACCTATGGCTACACCTTC
TRBV7-3,TRBJ2-5,-,-,CASSLTRAGTQYF,TGTGCCAGCAGCTTAACGCGAGCAGGGACCCAGTACTTC
TRBV10-3,TRBJ1-1,-,-,CAISESSGGVNTEAFF,TGTGCCATCAGTGAGTCCTCGGGGGGCGTGAACACTGAAGCTTTCTTT
TRBV7-2,TRBJ2-1,TRBD2,-,CASSLAGTSGGQYNEQFF,TGTGCCAGCAGCTTAGCGGGGACTAGCGGGGGGCAGTACAATGAGCAGTTCTTC
TRBV7-3,TRBJ2-1,TRBD2,-,CASSRGVRSYNEQFF,TGTGCCAGCAGCCGGGGGGTCCGCTCCTACAATGAGCAGTTCTTC
TRBV9,TRBJ1-1,-,-,CASSVEGGNTEAFF,TGTGCCAGCAGCGTCGAAGGAGGTAACACTGAAGCTTTCTTT
TRBV6-5,TRBJ1-6,TRBD1,-,CASSYDGQGRSPLHF,TGTGCCAGCAGTTACGATGGACAGGGGCGCTCACCCCTCCACTTT
TRBV4-3,TRBJ2-1,TRBD2,-,CASSQEPSGVYNEQFF,TGCGCCAGCAGCCAAGAGCCTAGCGGGGTCTACAATGAGCAGTTCTTC
TRBV13,TRBJ2-1,-,-,CASSRGQTNEQFF,TGTGCCAGCAGCCGAGGACAGACCAATGAGCAGTTCTTC
TRBV15,TRBJ2-2,-,-,CATSRDYQGTAGELFF,TGTGCCACCAGCAGAGATTATCAGGGCACGGCCGGGGAGCTGTTTTTT
TRBV28,TRBJ2-7,TRBD2,-,CASSFSGGSYEQYF,TGTGCCAGCAGTTTTAGCGGGGGGTCCTACGAGCAGTACTTC
TRBV15,TRBJ2-7,TRBD1,-,CATSRDRGTGDYEQYF,TGTGCCACCAGCAGAGATCGGGGGACAGGGGACTACGAGCAGTACTTC
TRBV25-1,TRBJ2-1,-,few,CASKIGGLGEQFF,TGTGCCAGCAAAATCGGGGGACTCGGTGAGCAGTTCTTC
TRBV29-1,TRBJ2-1,TRBD2,once,CSVPRSLAEFLLGNNEQFF,TGCAGCGTGCCTAGATCACTAGCGGAATTCCTTCTGGGTAACAATGAGCAGTTCTTC
TRBV2,TRBJ2-3,-,-,CASTLNRVYF,TGTGCCAGCACCCTTAACAGGGTGTATTTT
TRBV7-9,TRBJ1-1,-,-,CASSPRRDLNTEAFF,TGTGCCAGCAGCCCCAGGAGGGATTTGAACACTGAAGCTTTCTTT
TRBV15,TRBJ1-2,TRBD1,-,CATSSRNDRGNGYTF,TGTGCCACCAGCAGCAGGAACGACAGGGGTAATGGCTACACCTTC
TRBV4-2,TRBJ1-1,-,-,CASSKSGARTTEAFF,TGTGCCAGCAGCAAGTCAGGGGCTCGGACCACTGAAGCTTTCTTT